This passage covers 13 T cell receptor beta chains from one sample sequenced in a study of OX40 agonist ivuxolimab in advanced cancers. The method behind the library was the immunoSEQ multiplex PCR assay. In TCRdb, the immuneACCESS table is reduced to in-frame sequences with V and J assigned. These tables do not hold every clone; where another copy was compared, an unresolved V gene accounts for under half, and the others remain unexplained. For this sample the table gives tens of thousands of clones, of which approximately 81% were detected only once. The ten largest clonotypes hold roughly 4.5% of the sample. The material was CD4+ or CD8+ T cells sorted from blood, obtained in a trial of the OX40 agonist ivuxolimab. The receptors originated from an adult with an advanced solid tumor such as melanoma, head and neck, liver or kidney cancer.

V usage is TRBV2 and J usage is TRBJ1-3, with D possibly matching TRBD1 (6 bases). Germline V gene lookup returns CDR1 SNHLY and CDR2 FYNNEI. This CDR3 spans 15 amino acids. Trimming cost V 7 bases and J 2 bases, with 15 bases left between them. In DNA form, the CDR3 reads TGTGCCAGCACCACAATAGGGGGGGCTGGAAACACCATATATTTT. This translates into CASTTIGGAGNTIYF.

The rearrangement joins TRBV28 to TRBJ2-5; TRBD1 matches at 7 bases. CDR1 is MDHEN, CDR2 SYDVKM, per germline. This CDR3 has 15 amino acids. The V segment lost 1 base and the J segment 1 base; nucleotides outside the gene matches: 3. The CDR3, as DNA: TGTGCCAGCAGTTTATCGGACAGGCCCCAAGAGACCCAGTACTTC. Translation: CASSLSDRPQETQYF.

There are a few counts of this clone. The V call is TRBV5-5, the J call TRBJ1-1, with 7 bases that match TRBD1. J was trimmed by 2 bases and V by 4 bases; bases with no gene match: 8. The CDR3 contains 15 residues. Looked up from germline, CDR1 is SGHKS and CDR2 is YYEKEE (reference sequence). In nucleotides, the CDR3 is TGTGCCAGCAGCGCGACTCGGACAGGCAACACTGAAGCTTTCTTT. It translates to CASSATRTGNTEAFF.

This clone appeared a single time. The chain couples TRBV29-1 to TRBJ2-3; 7 nucleotides align to TRBD2. J was trimmed by 4 bases and V by 7 bases; bases with no gene match: 8. The germline V gene encodes CDR1 SQVTM and CDR2 ANQGSEA. This CDR3 has 13 residues. The CDR3 spells CSATGAGADTQYF. The DNA for the CDR3 is TGCAGCGCGACGGGCGCGGGAGCAGATACGCAGTATTTT.

This clone was seen more than once but under ten times. The J gene is TRBJ2-1, the V gene TRBV27; D not certain. Deletions cut 1 base from V and 5 bases from J, with 15 bases between. This CDR3 has 16 amino acids. Germline V gene sequence: CDR1 MNHEY, CDR2 SMNVEV (reference sequence). CDR3 coding DNA: TGTGCCAGCAGTTTATTCGCTGAAACGGCGGACAATGAGCAGTTCTTC. It is translated as CASSLFAETADNEQFF.

Concerning this clone: The identical CDR3 is also encoded by other nucleotide sequences in the sample. The chain is built from TRBV2 and TRBJ1-2; no firm D call. Germline V gene sequence: CDR1 SNHLY, CDR2 FYNNEI. V lost 2 bases, J lost 7 bases, and 8 bases lay in between. This CDR3 is 12 amino acids long. The CDR3 sequence is CASSESGFGYTF. CDR3 bases: TGTGCCAGCAGTGAATCGGGGTTTGGCTACACCTTC.

The chain combines TRBV11-3 with TRBJ1-3; D remains ambiguous. V was shortened by 3 bases and J by 4 bases, with 10 bases between the two germline ends. The CDR3 spans 14 residues. Germline assignment: CDR1 SGHNT and CDR2 YENEEA. The CDR3 loop is CASSLSTQGNTIYF. In DNA, the CDR3 is TGTGCCAGCAGCTTGTCCACCCAGGGAAACACCATATATTTT.

This clone was recorded a few times. This chain connects TRBV7-9 to TRBJ1-2; TRBD1 is a possible D gene (5 bases). V gave up 4 bases and J gave up 7 bases, with 16 bases separating them. Germline V gives CDR1 SEHNR, CDR2 FQNEAQ (reference sequence). The CDR3 has 14 residues. Here the CDR3 reads CASSSRQSDGGYTF. For the CDR3, the DNA is TGTGCCAGCAGCTCACGACAGTCGGACGGTGGCTACACCTTC.

This chain uses TRBV4-1 with TRBJ2-5; no reliable D call. This CDR3 spans 15 amino acids. Trimming pared 0 bases from V and 1 base from J, leaving 9 bases between. In germline, CDR1 is MGHRA, CDR2 YSYEKL. DNA for the CDR3: TGCGCCAGCAGCCAAGATCCCGCTTCCCAAGAGACCCAGTACTTC. Protein product: CASSQDPASQETQYF.

This chain joins TRBV30 and TRBJ1-4; weak D call: TRBD1 (5 bases). V lost 0 bases and J lost 0, with 14 bases in between. Germline V lookup: CDR1 GTSNPN, CDR2 SVGIG (reference sequence). This CDR3 has 17 residues. For the CDR3, the DNA is TGTGCCTGGAGTGTCCCAGGGTTAATTTCAACTAATGAAAAACTGTTTTTT. Protein sequence: CAWSVPGLISTNEKLFF.

The chain employs TRBV27 and TRBJ2-1, with a possible D match to TRBD1 (7 bases). Trimming removed 7 bases at V and 8 bases at J, with 15 bases between. The CDR3 consists of 13 residues. CDR1 MNHEY and CDR2 SMNVEV come from the germline V gene (reference sequence). CDR3: CASTRARGDEQFF. The CDR3 DNA reads TGTGCCAGCACCAGAGCCAGGGGGGATGAGCAGTTCTTC.

This CDR3 reads CASSFDRTAYEQYF. The DNA of the CDR3 is TGTGCCAGCAGTTTCGACAGGACGGCCTACGAGCAGTACTTC. The J gene is TRBJ2-7, the V gene TRBV27, with D perhaps matching TRBD1 (6 bases). V lost 3 bases to trimming and J lost 2 bases, with 11 bases between them. The CDR3 contains 14 residues. Germline values: CDR1 MNHEY, CDR2 SMNVEV (reference sequence).

This chain connects TRBV18 to TRBJ2-6; tentative D call: TRBD1 (6 bases). The V and J ends lost 2 bases and 4 bases respectively, with 12 bases between them. The CDR3 has 16 amino acids. CDR1 and CDR2 from the germline V gene are KGHSH and LQKENI. The CDR3 DNA follows: TGTGCCAGCTCACCAATCCAGGGGTTAGGGGCCAACGTCCTGACTTTC. It translates to CASSPIQGLGANVLTF. The full variable domain, with the rest looked up from reference TRBV18 and TRBJ2-6, is NAGVMQNPRHLVRRRGQEARLRCSPMKGHSHVYWYRQLPEEGLKFMVYLQKENIIDESGMPKERFSAEFPKEGPSILRIQQVVRGDSAAYFCASSPIQGLGANVLTFGAGSRLTVL.